This T cell receptor beta chain was sequenced during a study of technical replicates of blood from a handful of donors. Germline CDR1 reads SGHKS; CDR2 reads YYEKEE (reference sequence). Between the trimmed V and J ends, which lost 4 bases and 1 base, there was a span of 17 bases. The CDR3 extends over 16 amino acids. Sequencing was performed with immunoSEQ multiplex PCR; in TCRdb, only in-frame clones are kept and a portion is missing. The sample shows around 69,000 clones, approximately 83% of them seen only once. Sequencing was carried out using PBMCs. The clonotype comes from a human donor in good health. Some clones in this sample may be carry-over from other donors' samples. The V gene is TRBV5-5, the J gene TRBJ1-1; D might be TRBD1 (5 bases). The DNA of the CDR3 is TGTGCCAGCAGCGCGGGAGCGGGGGACTGGAACACTGAAGCTTTCTTT. It codes for CASSAGAGDWNTEAFF. The variable domain in full, completed from reference TRBV5-5 and TRBJ1-1, reads DAGVTQSPTHLIKTRGQQVTLRCSPISGHKSVSWYQQVLGQGPQFIFQYYEKEERGRGNFPDRFSARQFPNYSSELNVNALLLGDSALYLCASSAGAGDWNTEAFFGQGTRLTVV.